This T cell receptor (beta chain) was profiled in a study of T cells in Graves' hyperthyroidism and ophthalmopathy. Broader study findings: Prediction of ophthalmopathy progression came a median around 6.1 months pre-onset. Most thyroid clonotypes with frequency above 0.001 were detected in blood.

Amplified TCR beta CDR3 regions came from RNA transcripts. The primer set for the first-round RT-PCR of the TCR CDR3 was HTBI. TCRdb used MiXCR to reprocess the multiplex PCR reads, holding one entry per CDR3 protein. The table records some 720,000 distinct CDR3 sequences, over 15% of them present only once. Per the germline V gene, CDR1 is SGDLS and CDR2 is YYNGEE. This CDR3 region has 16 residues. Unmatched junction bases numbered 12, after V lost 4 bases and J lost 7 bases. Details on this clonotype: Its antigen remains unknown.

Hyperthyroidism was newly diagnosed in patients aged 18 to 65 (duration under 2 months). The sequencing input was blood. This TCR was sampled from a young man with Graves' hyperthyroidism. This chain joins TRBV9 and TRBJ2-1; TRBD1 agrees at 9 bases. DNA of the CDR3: TGTGCCAGCAGCCCGAGGCGAACAGGGGGCTTAAATGAGCAGTTCTTC. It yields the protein CASSPRRTGGLNEQFF. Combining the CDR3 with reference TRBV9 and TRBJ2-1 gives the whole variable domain DSGVTQTPKHLITATGQRVTLRCSPRSGDLSVYWYQQSLDQGLQFLIQYYNGEERAKGNILERFSAQQFPDLHSELNLSSLELGDSALYFCASSPRRTGGLNEQFFGPGTRLTVL.